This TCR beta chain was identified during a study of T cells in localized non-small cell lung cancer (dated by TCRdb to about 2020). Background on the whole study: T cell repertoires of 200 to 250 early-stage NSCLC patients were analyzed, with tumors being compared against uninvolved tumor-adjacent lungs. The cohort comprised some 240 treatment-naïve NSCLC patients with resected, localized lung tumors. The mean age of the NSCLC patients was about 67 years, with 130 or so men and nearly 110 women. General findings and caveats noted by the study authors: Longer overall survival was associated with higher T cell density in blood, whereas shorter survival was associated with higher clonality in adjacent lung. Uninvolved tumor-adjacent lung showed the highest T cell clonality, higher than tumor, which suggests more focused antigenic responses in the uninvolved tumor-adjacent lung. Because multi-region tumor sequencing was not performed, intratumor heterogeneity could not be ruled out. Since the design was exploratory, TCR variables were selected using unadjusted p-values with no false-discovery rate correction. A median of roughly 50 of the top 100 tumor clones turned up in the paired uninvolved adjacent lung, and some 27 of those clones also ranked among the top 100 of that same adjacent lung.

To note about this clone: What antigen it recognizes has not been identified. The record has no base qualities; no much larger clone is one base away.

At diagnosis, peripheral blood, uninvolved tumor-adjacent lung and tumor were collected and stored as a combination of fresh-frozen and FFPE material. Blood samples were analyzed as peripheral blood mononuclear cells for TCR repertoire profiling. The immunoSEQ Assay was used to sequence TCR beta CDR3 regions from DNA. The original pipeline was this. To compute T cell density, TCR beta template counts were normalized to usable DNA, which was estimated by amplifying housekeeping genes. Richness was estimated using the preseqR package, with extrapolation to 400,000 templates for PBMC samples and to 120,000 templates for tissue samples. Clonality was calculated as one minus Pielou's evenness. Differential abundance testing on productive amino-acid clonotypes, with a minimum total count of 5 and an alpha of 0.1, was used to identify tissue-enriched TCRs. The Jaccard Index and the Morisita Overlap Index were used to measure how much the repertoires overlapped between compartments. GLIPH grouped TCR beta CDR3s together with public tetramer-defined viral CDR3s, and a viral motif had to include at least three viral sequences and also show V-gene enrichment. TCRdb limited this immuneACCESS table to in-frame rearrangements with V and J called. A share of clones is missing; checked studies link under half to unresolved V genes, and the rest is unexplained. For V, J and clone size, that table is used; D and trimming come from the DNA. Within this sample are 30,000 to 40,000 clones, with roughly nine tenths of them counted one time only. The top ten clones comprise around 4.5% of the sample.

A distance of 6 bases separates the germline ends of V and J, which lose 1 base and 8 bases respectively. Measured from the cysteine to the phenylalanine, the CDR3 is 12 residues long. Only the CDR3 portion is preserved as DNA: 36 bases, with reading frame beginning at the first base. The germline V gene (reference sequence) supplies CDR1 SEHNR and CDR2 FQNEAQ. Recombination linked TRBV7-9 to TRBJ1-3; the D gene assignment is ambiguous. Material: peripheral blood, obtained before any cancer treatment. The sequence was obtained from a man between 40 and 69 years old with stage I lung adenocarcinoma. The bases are TGTGCCAGCAGCTTAGGCTCTGACACCATATATTTT. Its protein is CASSLGSDTIYF. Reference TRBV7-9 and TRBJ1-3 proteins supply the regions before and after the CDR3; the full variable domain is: DTGVSQNPRHKITKRGQNVTFRCDPISEHNRLYWYRQTLGQGPEFLTYFQNEAQLEKSRLLSDRFSAERPKGSFSTLEIQRTEQGDSAMYLCASSLGSDTIYFGEGSWLTVV.